The clone carrying this T cell receptor (beta chain) was picked up a small number of times. No antigen is known for it. Expressed TCRB transcripts were sequenced, since all the RNA that had been isolated was reverse transcribed. Clones were sequenced by immunoSEQ multiplex PCR, and TCRdb holds only the in-frame ones, with some missing. The table has 400,000 to 550,000 clones, 11% seen once. These data originate in a study of beta chain features in type 1 diabetes. Whole-study findings and limits: The naive, central memory and Treg TCRB repertoires of patients appeared to be more similar to one another than those of healthy donors.

Every sorted population was more than 98% pure. Germline loops: CDR1 SNHLY, CDR2 FYNNEI. This CDR3 contains 13 residues. Trimming removed 5 bases from V and 15 bases from J, with 20 bases in between. The clonotype originates from a woman between 18 and 29 years old in good health. The sequenced sample consisted of naive CD4+ T cells from blood. This chain joins TRBV2 and TRBJ2-1; D perhaps matches TRBD1 (6 bases). CDR3 in amino acids: CASSNILDMTGFF. The CDR3 nucleotides are TGTGCCAGCAGTAACATATTAGACATGACAGGGTTCTTC.